This T cell receptor beta chain was captured by sequencing in a study of monozygotic twins with cystic fibrosis. The study's findings and limits: Clonality was generally low (median about 0.01), higher in the most severe patients. Unrelated CF individuals shared fewer identical clonotypes than monozygotic CF twins.

Germline V gene lookup returns CDR1 MNHNS and CDR2 SASEGT. V shed 11 bases and J shed 10 bases, with 18 bases lying between them. The CDR3 totals 13 residues. Using immunoSEQ multiplex PCR, the repertoire was profiled, and TCRdb retains in-frame clones only, with some absent. The sample has 30,000 to 35,000 clones, under 95% seen once. In the case of this clone: Its matching antigen is unknown.

The receptor's source is a girl aged 2-10 years with cystic fibrosis. V and J are TRBV6-1 and TRBJ1-6; the D gene is possibly TRBD1 (5 bases). Sequencing used blood. CDR3 in amino acids: CAGRDGIGSPLHF. Here the CDR3 DNA reads TGTGCCGGAAGGGACGGAATAGGCTCACCCCTCCACTTT.